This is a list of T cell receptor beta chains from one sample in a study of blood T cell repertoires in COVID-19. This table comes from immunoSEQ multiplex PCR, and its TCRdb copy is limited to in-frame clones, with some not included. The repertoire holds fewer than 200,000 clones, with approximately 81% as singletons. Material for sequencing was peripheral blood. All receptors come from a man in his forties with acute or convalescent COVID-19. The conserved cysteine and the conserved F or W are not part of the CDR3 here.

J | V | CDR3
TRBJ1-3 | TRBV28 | ASSPWGQSSGNTIY
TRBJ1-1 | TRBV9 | ASSEGGGTEAF
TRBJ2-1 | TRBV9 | ASSVDSSEQF
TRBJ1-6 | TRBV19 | ASTRSGTVNSPLH
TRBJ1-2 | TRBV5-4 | ASSLVGQGARGYT
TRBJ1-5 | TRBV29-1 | SVAAGVNQPQH
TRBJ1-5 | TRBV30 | AWSLGGNSNQPQH
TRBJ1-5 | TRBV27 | ASSPRQGNQPQH
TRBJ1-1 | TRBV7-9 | ASSLDRTTNTEAF
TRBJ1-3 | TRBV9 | ASSVVGTQGSGNTIY
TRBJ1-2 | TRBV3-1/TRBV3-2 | ASSQAPRQAYGYT
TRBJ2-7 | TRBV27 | ASSRTGPSSYEQY
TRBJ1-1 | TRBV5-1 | ASSLQGMNTEAF
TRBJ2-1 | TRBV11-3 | ASSLRDNEQF
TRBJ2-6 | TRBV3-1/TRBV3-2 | ASSQGGARGANVLT
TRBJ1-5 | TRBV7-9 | ASSFSTGDQPQH
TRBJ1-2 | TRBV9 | ASSVDPAGGGYT
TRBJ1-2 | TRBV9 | ASSPRREGRHYGYT
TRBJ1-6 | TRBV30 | AWSGGLRSPLH
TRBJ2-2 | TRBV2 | ASSERGGDTGELF
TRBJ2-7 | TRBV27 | ASSFRGYEQY
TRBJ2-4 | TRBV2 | ASSDSGSPAKNIQY
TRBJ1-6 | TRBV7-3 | ASSYTQDSPLH
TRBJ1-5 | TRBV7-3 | ASSPQTGNDQPQH